One and the same sample provided the 22 T cell receptor beta chains below, sequenced in a study of cytomegalovirus exposure and HLA in healthy donors. Primers for the PCR totalled 60 Vbeta and 13 Jbeta. Repertoires were generated with immunoSEQ multiplex PCR, while TCRdb's copy carries only in-frame clones and drops some. Among around 130,000 clones listed, about 85% were seen once. The sequencing sample was made of PBMCs. These TCRs come from a boy younger than 18 in good health and CMV-seronegative.

CDR3 sequence reads: CASREDFDNSPLHF. The CDR3 DNA reads as TGTGCCAGCAGGGAGGACTTCGATAATTCACCCCTCCACTTT. The chain couples TRBV6-1 to TRBJ1-6; no firm D call. V lost 6 bases and J lost 5, with 11 bases in between. The length of the CDR3 is 14 residues. From germline, CDR1 is MNHNS and CDR2 SASEGT.

The rearrangement uses TRBV5-1 and TRBJ2-7, with D perhaps TRBD2 (5 bases). Germline lookup yields CDR1 SGHRS and CDR2 YFSETQ. V was shortened by 1 base and J by 0 bases, with 8 bases between the two germline ends. The CDR3 has 14 amino acids. The CDR3 here is CASSLSLASYEQYF. The CDR3 DNA is TGCGCCAGCAGCTTGTCTCTAGCCTCCTACGAGCAGTACTTC.

The rearrangement joins TRBV7-2 to TRBJ2-2; 10 nucleotides match TRBD2. Per germline, CDR1 SGHTA and CDR2 FQGNSA. Unmatched junction bases numbered 6, after V lost 4 bases and J lost 4 bases. The CDR3 has 16 residues. CDR3 DNA: TGTGCCAGCAGCTCCAGCGGGAGGGCCGGCACCGGGGAGCTGTTTTTT. The encoded protein is CASSSSGRAGTGELFF.

The chain couples TRBV5-6 to TRBJ2-5; D not resolved. The closer fit of TRBJ2-7 to the DNA end suggests the J call may be wrong. Germline V CDR1 and CDR2: SGHDT, YYEEEE. This CDR3 contains 10 residues. The CDR3 sequence: CASSAYEQYF. CDR3 nucleotides: TGTGCCAGCAGCGCGTACGAGCAGTACTTC.

The chain combines TRBV12-5 with TRBJ1-2; a possible D gene is TRBD1 (6 bases). V lost 7 bases and J 0 bases, leaving 12 bases between the germline ends. The CDR3 sequence is 14 residues long. Germline CDR1 and CDR2: LGHNT and FRNRAP. The CDR3, as DNA: TGTGCTAGTGTCACGACAGGAGCTAACTATGGCTACACCTTC. It yields the protein CASVTTGANYGYTF.

V gene TRBV7-3 combines with J gene TRBJ2-3; D perhaps matches TRBD2 (5 bases). The CDR3 runs to 14 residues. V lost 6 bases and J 10 bases, leaving 20 bases between the germline ends. The germline V gene has CDR1 SGHTA and CDR2 FQGTGA. CDR3 protein: CASRGPGFDGPQYF. The CDR3, as DNA: TGTGCCAGCAGAGGGCCGGGATTCGACGGGCCGCAGTATTTT. The full variable domain, completed using reference TRBV7-3 and TRBJ2-3, is GAGVSQTPSNKVTEKGKYVELRCDPISGHTALYWYRQSLGQGPEFLIYFQGTGAADDSGLPNDRFFAVRPEGSVSTLKIQRTERGDSAVYLCASRGPGFDGPQYFGPGTRLTVL.

V gene TRBV10-3 combines with J gene TRBJ2-3, with D possibly being TRBD1 (7 bases). The germline gives CDR1 ENHRY, CDR2 SYGVKD. V was clipped by 7 bases and J by 5 bases, with 13 bases between them. This CDR3 region has 13 residues. This CDR3 is CAIMEGAEDTQYF. The CDR3 nucleotides read TGTGCCATCATGGAGGGGGCAGAAGATACGCAGTATTTT.

The chain combines TRBV19 with TRBJ1-4; tentative D call: TRBD1 (6 bases). Germline V gene sequence: CDR1 LNHDA, CDR2 SQIVND (reference sequence). There are 14 residues in the CDR3. V shed 6 bases and J shed 8 bases, with 16 bases lying between them. CDR3 loop: CASSKQGLGEKLFF. The DNA for the CDR3 is TGTGCCAGTAGCAAACAGGGATTGGGAGAAAAACTGTTTTTT.

Notes on this clone: At one end, the junction sequence differs from germline, possibly due to a read error. The chain recombines TRBV7-7 with TRBJ2-1, with 14 bases fitting TRBD2. This CDR3 region has 16 residues. Looked up from germline, CDR1 is SSHAT and CDR2 is FNYEAQ (reference sequence). The DNA of the CDR3 is TGTGCTAGCAGCTCGCGACTAGCGGGAGGGACCGATGAGCAGTTCTTC. Residues: CASSSRLAGGTDEQFF.

This sequence joins TRBV11-2 and TRBJ2-1, with 10 nucleotides matching TRBD2. Germline V gene data show CDR1 as SGHAT and CDR2 as FQNNGV. The CDR3 totals 15 residues. J gave up 5 bases and V 5 bases, and 6 bases lay outside the gene matches. The CDR3 here is CASSASSGGDNEQFF. Here the CDR3 DNA reads TGTGCCAGCAGCGCATCCAGCGGGGGGGACAATGAGCAGTTCTTC.

This sequence joins TRBV18 and TRBJ2-7; 9 nucleotides agree with TRBD1. V was clipped by 3 bases and J by 2 bases; unmatched bases: 8. The CDR3 extends over 16 amino acids. CDR1 is KGHSH and CDR2 is LQKENI in the germline V gene. CDR3 bases: TGTGCCAGCTCACCCACACAGGACAGGGGAGCCTACGAGCAGTACTTC. Amino acids: CASSPTQDRGAYEQYF.

The chain combines TRBV18 with TRBJ2-7, with 9 positions matching TRBD2. V lost 3 bases and J lost 3; bases outside the gene matches: 6. Germline CDR1 and CDR2: KGHSH and LQKENI. The CDR3 totals 15 residues. The CDR3 region is CASSPRREGLYEQYF. Here the CDR3 DNA reads TGTGCCAGCTCACCGAGGCGGGAGGGCCTCTACGAGCAGTACTTC.

In DNA, the CDR3 is TGTGCCAGCAGCCCCCACCGGGACAGAGGCACAGATACGCAGTATTTT. Its protein product is CASSPHRDRGTDTQYF. The rearrangement joins TRBV14 to TRBJ2-3; 7 bases align to TRBD1. Trimming cost V 4 bases and J 1 base; bases outside gene matches: 8. Germline-derived CDR1 and CDR2 are SGHDN and FVKESK. The CDR3 has 16 residues.

Points on this clone: One end of the junction varies from germline; a read error may be responsible. V usage is TRBV29-1 and J usage is TRBJ2-2, with D tentatively TRBD2 (5 bases). In germline, CDR1 is SQVTM, CDR2 ANQGSEA. This CDR3 comprises 13 residues. CDR3 loop: CSVSRPNTGELLF. The DNA of the CDR3 is TGCAGCGTTAGCCGCCCAAACACCGGGGAGCTGCTTTTT.

V and J are TRBV4-1 and TRBJ2-1, with TRBD2 identical over 10 bases. Trimming removed 3 bases from V and 6 bases from J; junction bases left unmatched: 8. The CDR3 has 16 amino acids. Germline V lookup: CDR1 MGHRA, CDR2 YSYEKL. CDR3 amino acids: CASSQSSGRPRNEQFF. The CDR3 DNA follows: TGCGCCAGCAGCCAGAGTAGCGGGAGGCCCCGCAATGAGCAGTTCTTC.

The gene calls are TRBV19 and TRBJ1-1; 7 nucleotides align to TRBD1. Trimming cost V 10 bases and J 0 bases; bases outside gene matches: 8. The CDR3 has 14 residues. Germline values: CDR1 LNHDA, CDR2 SQIVND (reference sequence). The CDR3 protein is CATQFDRVNTEAFF. Here the CDR3 DNA reads TGTGCCACCCAGTTCGACAGGGTGAACACTGAAGCTTTCTTT.

This clone appeared once. V gene TRBV5-1 combines with J gene TRBJ1-1; D perhaps matches TRBD1 (5 bases). Germline CDR1 is SGHRS and CDR2 is YFSETQ. Trimming pared 0 bases from V and 3 bases from J, leaving 12 bases between. The length of the CDR3 is 15 residues. The CDR3 coding sequence is TGCGCCAGCAGCTTGGTCGGCAGGGAGGACACTGAAGCTTTCTTT. It encodes CASSLVGREDTEAFF.

Worth noting for this clone: Sequence at one end of the junction differs from germline and may be a read error. This chain uses TRBV29-1 with TRBJ2-1, with 11 nucleotides matching TRBD2. Germline V gives CDR1 SQVTM, CDR2 ANQGSEA. The CDR3 covers 13 residues. This CDR3 is CGVLSGGARFQFF. The DNA for the CDR3 is TGCGGCGTCCTTAGCGGGGGGGCTCGGTTCCAGTTCTTC.

The chain has TRBV5-1 and TRBJ1-1; D is possibly TRBD1 (6 bases). The germline V gene has CDR1 SGHRS and CDR2 YFSETQ. The ends were cut back, 4 bases at V and 6 bases at J, with 22 bases in the middle. The CDR3 sequence is 16 residues long. The CDR3 bases are TGCGCCAGCAGCGGGGGCCTAATCGCCGAGAAGGCTGAAGCTTTCTTT. Protein: CASSGGLIAEKAEAFF.

J is TRBJ2-7 and V is TRBV14; possible D gene TRBD2, 6 bases. Trimming took 1 base from V and 2 from J, leaving 12 bases between them. The V gene's germline CDR1 is SGHDN and CDR2 FVKESK. The CDR3 extends over 15 amino acids. CDR3 nucleotide sequence: TGTGCCAGCAGCCAAGCGGGCGGAGGGGCCTACGAGCAGTACTTC. It specifies CASSQAGGGAYEQYF.

V is TRBV27 and J is TRBJ1-2, with 9 nucleotides matching TRBD1. This CDR3 comprises 15 residues. V shed 6 bases and J 4 bases; nucleotides not matched to a gene: 9. CDR1 MNHEY and CDR2 SMNVEV come from the germline V gene (reference sequence). CDR3 amino acids: CASRQPGQGPYGYTF. The CDR3 DNA sequence: TGTGCCAGCAGGCAACCGGGACAGGGTCCCTATGGCTACACCTTC.

The chain has TRBV7-2 and TRBJ1-1; D is unclear. The CDR3 runs to 12 residues. V was cut by 2 bases and J by 4 bases, with 5 bases left in between. Germline V lookup: CDR1 SGHTA, CDR2 FQGNSA. This CDR3 reads CASSLRGTEAFF. DNA of the CDR3: TGTGCCAGCAGCTTACGAGGCACTGAAGCTTTCTTT.